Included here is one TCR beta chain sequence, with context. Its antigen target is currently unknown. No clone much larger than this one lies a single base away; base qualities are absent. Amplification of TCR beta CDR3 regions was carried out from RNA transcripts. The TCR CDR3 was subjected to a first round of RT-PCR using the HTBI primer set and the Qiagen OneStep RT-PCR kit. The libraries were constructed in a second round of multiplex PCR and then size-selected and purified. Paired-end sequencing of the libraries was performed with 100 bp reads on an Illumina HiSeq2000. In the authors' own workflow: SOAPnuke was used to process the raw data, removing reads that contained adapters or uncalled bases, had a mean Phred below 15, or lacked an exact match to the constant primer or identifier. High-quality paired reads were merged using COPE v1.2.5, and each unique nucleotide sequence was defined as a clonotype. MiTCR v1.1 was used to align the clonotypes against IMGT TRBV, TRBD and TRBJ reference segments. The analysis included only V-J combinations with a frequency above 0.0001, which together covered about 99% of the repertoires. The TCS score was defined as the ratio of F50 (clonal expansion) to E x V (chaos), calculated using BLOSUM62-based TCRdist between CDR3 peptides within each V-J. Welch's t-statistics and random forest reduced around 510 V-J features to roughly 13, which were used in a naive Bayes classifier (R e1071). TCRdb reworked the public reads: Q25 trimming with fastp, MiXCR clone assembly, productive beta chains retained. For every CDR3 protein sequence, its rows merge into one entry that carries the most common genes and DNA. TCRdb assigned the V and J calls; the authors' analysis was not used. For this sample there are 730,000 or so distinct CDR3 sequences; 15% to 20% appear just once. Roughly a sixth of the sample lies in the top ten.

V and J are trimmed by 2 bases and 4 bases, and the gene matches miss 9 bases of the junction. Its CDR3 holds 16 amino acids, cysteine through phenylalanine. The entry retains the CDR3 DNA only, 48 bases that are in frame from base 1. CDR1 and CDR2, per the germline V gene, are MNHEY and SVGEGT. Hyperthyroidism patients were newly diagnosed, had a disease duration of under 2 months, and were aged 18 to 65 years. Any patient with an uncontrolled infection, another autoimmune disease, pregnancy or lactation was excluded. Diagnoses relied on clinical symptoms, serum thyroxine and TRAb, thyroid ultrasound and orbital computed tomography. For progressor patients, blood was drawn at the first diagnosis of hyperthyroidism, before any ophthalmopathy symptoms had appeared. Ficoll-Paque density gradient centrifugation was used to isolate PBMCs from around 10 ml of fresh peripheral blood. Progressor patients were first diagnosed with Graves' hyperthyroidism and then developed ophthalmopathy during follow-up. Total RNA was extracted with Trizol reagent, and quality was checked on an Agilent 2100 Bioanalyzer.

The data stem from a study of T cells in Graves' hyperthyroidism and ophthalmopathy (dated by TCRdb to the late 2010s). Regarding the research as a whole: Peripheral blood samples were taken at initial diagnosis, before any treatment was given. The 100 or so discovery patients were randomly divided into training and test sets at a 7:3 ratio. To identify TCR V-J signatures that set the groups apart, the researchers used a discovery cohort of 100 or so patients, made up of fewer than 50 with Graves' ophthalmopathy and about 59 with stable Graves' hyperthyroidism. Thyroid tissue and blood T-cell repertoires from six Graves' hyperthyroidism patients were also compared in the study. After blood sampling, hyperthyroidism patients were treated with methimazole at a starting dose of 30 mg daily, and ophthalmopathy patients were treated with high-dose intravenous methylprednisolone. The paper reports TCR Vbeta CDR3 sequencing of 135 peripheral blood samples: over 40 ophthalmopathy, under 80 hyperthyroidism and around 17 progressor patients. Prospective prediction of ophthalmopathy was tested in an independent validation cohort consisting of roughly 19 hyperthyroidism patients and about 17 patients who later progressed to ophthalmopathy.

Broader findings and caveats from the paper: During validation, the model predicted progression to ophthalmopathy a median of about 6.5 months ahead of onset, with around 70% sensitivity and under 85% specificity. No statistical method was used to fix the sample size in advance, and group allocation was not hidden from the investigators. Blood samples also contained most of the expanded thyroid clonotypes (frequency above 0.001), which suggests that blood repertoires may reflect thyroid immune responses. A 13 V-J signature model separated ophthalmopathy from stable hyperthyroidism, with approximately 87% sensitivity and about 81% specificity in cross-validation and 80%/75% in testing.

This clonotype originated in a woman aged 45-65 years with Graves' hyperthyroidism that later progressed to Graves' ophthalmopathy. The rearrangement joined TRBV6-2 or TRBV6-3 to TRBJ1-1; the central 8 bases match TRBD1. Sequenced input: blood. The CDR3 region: CASSYTRTGRGTEAFF. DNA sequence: TGTGCCAGCAGTTACACCCGGACAGGGCGGGGCACTGAAGCTTTCTTT.